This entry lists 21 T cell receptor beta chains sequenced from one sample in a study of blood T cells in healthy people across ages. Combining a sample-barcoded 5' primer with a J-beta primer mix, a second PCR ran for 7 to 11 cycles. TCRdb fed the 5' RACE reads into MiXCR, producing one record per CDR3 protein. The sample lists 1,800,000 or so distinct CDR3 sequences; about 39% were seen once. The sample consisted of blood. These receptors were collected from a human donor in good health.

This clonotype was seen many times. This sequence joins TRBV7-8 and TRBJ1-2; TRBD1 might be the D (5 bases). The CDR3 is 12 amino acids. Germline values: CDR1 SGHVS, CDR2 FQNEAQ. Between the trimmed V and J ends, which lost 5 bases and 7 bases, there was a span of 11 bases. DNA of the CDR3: TGTGCCAGCAGCACTTCGGACATTGGCTACACCTTC. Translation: CASSTSDIGYTF.

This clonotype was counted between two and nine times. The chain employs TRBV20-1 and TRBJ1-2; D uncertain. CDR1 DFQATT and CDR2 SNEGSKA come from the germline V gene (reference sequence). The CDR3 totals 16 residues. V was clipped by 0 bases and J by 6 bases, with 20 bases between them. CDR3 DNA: TGCAGTGCTAGAGATTTACGGGGTCGTCGACTTGATGGCTACACCTTC. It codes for CSARDLRGRRLDGYTF.

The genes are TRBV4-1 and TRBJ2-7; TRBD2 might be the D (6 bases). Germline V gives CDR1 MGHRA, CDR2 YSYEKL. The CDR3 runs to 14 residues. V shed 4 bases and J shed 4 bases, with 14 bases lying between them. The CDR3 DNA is TGCGCCAGCAGCCTACGAGATAGCGGATACGAGCAGTACTTC. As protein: CASSLRDSGYEQYF.

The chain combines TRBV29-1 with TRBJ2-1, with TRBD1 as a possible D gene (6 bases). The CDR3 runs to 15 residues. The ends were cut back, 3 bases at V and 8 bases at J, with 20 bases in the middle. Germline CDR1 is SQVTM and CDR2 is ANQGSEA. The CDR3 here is CSVDRAGVGRDEQFF. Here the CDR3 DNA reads TGCAGCGTTGACAGGGCAGGGGTAGGTAGGGATGAGCAGTTCTTC.

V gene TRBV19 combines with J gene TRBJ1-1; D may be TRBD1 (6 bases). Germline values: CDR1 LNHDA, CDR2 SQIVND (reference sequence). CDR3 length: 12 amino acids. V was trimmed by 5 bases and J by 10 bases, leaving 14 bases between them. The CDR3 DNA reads TGTGCCAGTAGTGTTCAACAGGGTATAGCTTTCTTT. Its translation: CASSVQQGIAFF.

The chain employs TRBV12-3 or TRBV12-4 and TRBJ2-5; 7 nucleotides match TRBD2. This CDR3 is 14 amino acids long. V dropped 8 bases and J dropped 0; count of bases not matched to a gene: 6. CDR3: CASASGEYQETQYF. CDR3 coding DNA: TGTGCCAGCGCGAGCGGGGAGTACCAAGAGACCCAGTACTTC.

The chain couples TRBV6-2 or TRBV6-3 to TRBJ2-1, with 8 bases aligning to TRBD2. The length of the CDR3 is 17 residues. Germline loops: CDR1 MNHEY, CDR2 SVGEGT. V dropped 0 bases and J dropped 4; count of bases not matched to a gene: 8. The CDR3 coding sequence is TGTGCCAGCAGTTACTCAGGGCGGGGGGCCGATTACAATGAGCAGTTCTTC. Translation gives CASSYSGRGADYNEQFF.

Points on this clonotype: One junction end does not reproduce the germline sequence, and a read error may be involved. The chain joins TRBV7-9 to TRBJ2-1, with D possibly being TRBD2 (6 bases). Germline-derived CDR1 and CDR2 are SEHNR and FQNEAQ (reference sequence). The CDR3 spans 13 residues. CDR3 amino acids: CSSSLEDYNDQFF. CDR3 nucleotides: TGTTCCAGCAGCTTAGAGGACTACAATGATCAGTTCTTC.

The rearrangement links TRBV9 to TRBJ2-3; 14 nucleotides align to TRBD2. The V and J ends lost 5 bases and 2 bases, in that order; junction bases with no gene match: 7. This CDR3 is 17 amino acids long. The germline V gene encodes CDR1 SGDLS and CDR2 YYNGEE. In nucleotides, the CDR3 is TGTGCCAGCAGTGCCGCGACTAGCGGGGGGGCCACAGATACGCAGTATTTT. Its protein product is CASSAATSGGATDTQYF. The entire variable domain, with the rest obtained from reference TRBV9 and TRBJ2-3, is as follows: DSGVTQTPKHLITATGQRVTLRCSPRSGDLSVYWYQQSLDQGLQFLIQYYNGEERAKGNILERFSAQQFPDLHSELNLSSLELGDSALYFCASSAATSGGATDTQYFGPGTRLTVL.

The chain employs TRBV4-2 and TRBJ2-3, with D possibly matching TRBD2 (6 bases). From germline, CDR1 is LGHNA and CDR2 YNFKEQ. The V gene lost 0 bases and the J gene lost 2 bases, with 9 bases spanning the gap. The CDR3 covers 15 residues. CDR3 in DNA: TGTGCCAGCAGCCAAGATGGGGAGGCCACAGATACGCAGTATTTT. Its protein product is CASSQDGEATDTQYF.

The CDR3 is CASSPDLSSYNEQYF. The DNA of the CDR3 is TGTGCCAGCTCCCCGGACTTGAGCTCCTACAATGAGCAGTACTTC. The chain couples TRBV18 to TRBJ2-1; D may be TRBD2 (5 bases). The better agreement between TRBJ2-7 and the DNA end casts doubt on the J call. The CDR3 is 15 amino acids. CDR1 KGHSH and CDR2 LQKENI come from the germline V gene.

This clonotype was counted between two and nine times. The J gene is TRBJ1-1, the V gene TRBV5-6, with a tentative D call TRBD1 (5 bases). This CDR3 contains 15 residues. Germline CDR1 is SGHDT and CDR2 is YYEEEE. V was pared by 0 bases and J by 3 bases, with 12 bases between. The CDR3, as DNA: TGTGCCAGCAGCTTGGACAGGTACAAGGACACTGAAGCTTTCTTT. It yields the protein CASSLDRYKDTEAFF.

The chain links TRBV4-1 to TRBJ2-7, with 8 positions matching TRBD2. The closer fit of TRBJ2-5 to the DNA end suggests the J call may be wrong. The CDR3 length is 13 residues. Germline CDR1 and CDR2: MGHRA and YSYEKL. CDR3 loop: CASRGLGEETQYF. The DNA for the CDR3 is TGCGCCAGCAGGGGACTAGGAGAGGAGACCCAGTACTTC.

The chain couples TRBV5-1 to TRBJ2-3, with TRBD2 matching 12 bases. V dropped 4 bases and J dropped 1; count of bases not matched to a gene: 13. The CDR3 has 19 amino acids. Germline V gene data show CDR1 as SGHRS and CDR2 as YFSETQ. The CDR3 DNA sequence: TGCGCCAGCAGCCTAAGAACTAGCGGGGGGAACTCCCGCACAGATACGCAGTATTTT. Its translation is CASSLRTSGGNSRTDTQYF.

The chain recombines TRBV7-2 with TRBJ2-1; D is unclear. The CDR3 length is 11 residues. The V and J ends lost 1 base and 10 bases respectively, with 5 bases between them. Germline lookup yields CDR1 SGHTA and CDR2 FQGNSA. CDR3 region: CASSLVWEQFF. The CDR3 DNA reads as TGTGCCAGCAGCTTAGTATGGGAGCAGTTCTTC.

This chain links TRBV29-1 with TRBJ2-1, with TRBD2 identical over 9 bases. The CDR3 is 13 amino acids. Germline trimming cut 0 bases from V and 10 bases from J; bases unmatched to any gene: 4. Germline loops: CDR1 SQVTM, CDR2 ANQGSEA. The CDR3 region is CSVEERGGGEQFF. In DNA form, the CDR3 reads TGCAGCGTTGAAGAGCGGGGGGGCGGCGAGCAGTTCTTC.

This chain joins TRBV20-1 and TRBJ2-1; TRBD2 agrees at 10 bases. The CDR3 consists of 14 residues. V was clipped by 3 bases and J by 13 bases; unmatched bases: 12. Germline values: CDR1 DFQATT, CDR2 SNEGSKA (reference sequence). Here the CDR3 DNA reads TGCAGTGCTAGGGGACTAGCGAACAAAGAGACCCAGTTCTTC. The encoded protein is CSARGLANKETQFF.

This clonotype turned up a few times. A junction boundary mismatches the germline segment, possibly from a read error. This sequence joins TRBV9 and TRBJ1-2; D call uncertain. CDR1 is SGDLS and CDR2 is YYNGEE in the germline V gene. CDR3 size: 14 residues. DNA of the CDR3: TGTGCCAACAGCTTGGACCCAACCAACTATGGCTACACCTTC. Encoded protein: CANSLDPTNYGYTF.

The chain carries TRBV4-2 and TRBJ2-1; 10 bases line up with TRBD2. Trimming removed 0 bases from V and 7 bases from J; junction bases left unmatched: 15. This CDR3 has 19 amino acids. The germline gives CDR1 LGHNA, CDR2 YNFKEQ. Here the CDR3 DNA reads TGTGCCAGCAGCCAAGATCAGGGTAGGAGCGGGGGGGCCGATAATGAGCAGTTCTTC. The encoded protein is CASSQDQGRSGGADNEQFF.

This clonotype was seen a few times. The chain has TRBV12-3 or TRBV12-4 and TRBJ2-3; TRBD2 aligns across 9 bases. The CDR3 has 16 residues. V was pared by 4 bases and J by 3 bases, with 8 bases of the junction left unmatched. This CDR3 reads CASSSDSGGSTDTQYF. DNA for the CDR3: TGTGCCAGCAGTTCCGACAGCGGGGGGTCTACAGATACGCAGTATTTT.

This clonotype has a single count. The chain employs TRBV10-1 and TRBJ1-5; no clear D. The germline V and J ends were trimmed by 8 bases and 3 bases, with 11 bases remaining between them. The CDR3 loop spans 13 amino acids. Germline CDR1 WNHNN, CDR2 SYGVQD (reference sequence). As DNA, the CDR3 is TGCGCCAGCTCCTACGACTACAATCAGCCCCAGCATTTT. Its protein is CASSYDYNQPQHF.